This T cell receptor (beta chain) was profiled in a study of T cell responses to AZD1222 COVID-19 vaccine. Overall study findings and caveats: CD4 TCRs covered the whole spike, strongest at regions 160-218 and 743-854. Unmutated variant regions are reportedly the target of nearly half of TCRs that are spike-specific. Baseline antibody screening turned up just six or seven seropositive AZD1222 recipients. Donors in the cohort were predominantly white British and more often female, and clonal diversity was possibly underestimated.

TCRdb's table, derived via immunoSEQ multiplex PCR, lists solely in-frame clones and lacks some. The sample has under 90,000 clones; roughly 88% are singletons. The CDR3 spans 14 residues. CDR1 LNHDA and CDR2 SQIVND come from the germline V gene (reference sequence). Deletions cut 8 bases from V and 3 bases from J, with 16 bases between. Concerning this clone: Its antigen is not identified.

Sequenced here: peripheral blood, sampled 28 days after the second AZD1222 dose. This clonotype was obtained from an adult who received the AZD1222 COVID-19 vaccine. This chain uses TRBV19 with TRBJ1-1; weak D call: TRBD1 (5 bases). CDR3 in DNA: TGTGCCAGTCTCCTTTGGGGCGCCCACACTGAAGCTTTCTTT. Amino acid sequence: CASLLWGAHTEAFF.